A selection of T cell receptor beta chains follows, all from one sample in a study of response to subunit inactivated influenza vaccine. A single record per CDR3 protein comes from TCRdb applying MiXCR to the RT-PCR reads. Counted here are about 190,000 distinct CDR3 sequences, approximately 14% occurring once; the ten biggest clones make up 26%. The sequences come from CD8+ T cells sorted from PBMCs, collected about 5 days after vaccination. The receptors originated from a man over 45 who received an inactivated influenza vaccine. Both conserved end residues are part of each CDR3. Fields, in order: V gene, clone size, D gene, J gene, CDR3 protein, CDR3 DNA. D genes are given only for firm matches. Rows may omit the clone size; those that give it use once, few, many or a size class.

V: TRBV12-3/TRBV12-4
size: -
D: -
J: TRBJ1-2
CDR3: CACGGGGGYTF
DNA: TGTGCCTGCGGGGGCGGAGGTGGCTACACCTTC

V: TRBV29-1
size: many
D: TRBD2
J: TRBJ2-7
CDR3: CSVEGTSGSKIYEQYF
DNA: TGCAGCGTTGAAGGGACTAGCGGGAGTAAGATTTACGAGCAGTACTTC

V: TRBV20-1
size: few
D: TRBD1
J: TRBJ2-5
CDR3: CSANGGTGGEETQYF
DNA: TGCAGTGCTAATGGGGGGACAGGGGGCGAAGAGACCCAGTACTTC

V: TRBV29-1
size: many
D: -
J: TRBJ2-3
CDR3: CSVEAGTLEADTQYF
DNA: TGCAGCGTTGAAGCAGGGACACTGGAGGCAGATACGCAGTATTTT

V: TRBV6-1
size: -
D: TRBD2
J: TRBJ2-3
CDR3: CASSPIAGGWTDTQYF
DNA: TGTGCCAGCAGCCCCATAGCGGGAGGGTGGACAGATACGCAGTATTTT

V: TRBV20-1
size: -
D: TRBD2
J: TRBJ2-3
CDR3: CSARDQVAGGPPDTQYF
DNA: TGCAGTGCTAGAGACCAGGTGGCGGGAGGGCCTCCAGATACGCAGTATTTT

V: TRBV11-2
size: many
D: -
J: TRBJ1-1
CDR3: CASSLEWSLINTEAFF
DNA: TGTGCCAGCAGCTTAGAATGGTCTCTTATCAACACTGAAGCTTTCTTT

V: TRBV20-1
size: few
D: TRBD2
J: TRBJ2-5
CDR3: CSANTGTSGGMGETQYF
DNA: TGCAGTGCTAACACTGGGACTAGCGGGGGCATGGGGGAGACCCAGTACTTC

V: TRBV11-2
size: few
D: TRBD1
J: TRBJ2-1
CDR3: CASSPDRGPYNEQFF
DNA: TGTGCCAGCAGCCCAGACAGGGGGCCATACAATGAGCAGTTCTTC

V: TRBV5-6
size: few
D: -
J: TRBJ2-4
CDR3: CASSLVVENIQYF
DNA: TGTGCCAGCAGCTTGGTTGTGGAGAACATTCAGTACTTC

V: TRBV7-9
size: many
D: TRBD1
J: TRBJ2-1
CDR3: CASSLGEVRQGRNEQFF
DNA: TGTGCCAGCAGCTTAGGCGAGGTGAGACAGGGTCGCAATGAGCAGTTCTTC

V: TRBV5-1
size: few
D: -
J: TRBJ1-2
CDR3: CASSPLVGTVHGYTF
DNA: TGCGCCAGCAGCCCCCTGGTGGGGACCGTGCATGGCTACACCTTC

V: TRBV4-1
size: -
D: -
J: TRBJ2-1
CDR3: CASSQSRTDTNEQFF
DNA: TGCGCCAGCAGCCAATCAAGGACGGACACCAATGAGCAGTTCTTC

V: TRBV28
size: -
D: -
J: TRBJ1-5
CDR3: CASSLRRSNQPQHF
DNA: TGTGCCAGCAGTTTACGTCGGTCCAATCAGCCCCAGCATTTT

V: TRBV28
size: -
D: -
J: TRBJ2-2
CDR3: CASSFPQPYGGNTGELFF
DNA: TGTGCCAGCAGTTTTCCCCAACCTTATGGCGGGAACACCGGGGAGCTGTTTTTT

V: TRBV5-1
size: -
D: -
J: TRBJ2-7
CDR3: CPSSLDGYEQYF
DNA: TGCCCCAGCAGCTTAGACGGCTACGAGCAGTACTTC

V: TRBV28
size: -
D: TRBD2
J: TRBJ2-1
CDR3: CASSVLTGTKNEQFF
DNA: TGTGCCAGCAGTGTATTAACCGGGACTAAAAATGAGCAGTTCTTC

V: TRBV14
size: few
D: -
J: TRBJ2-1
CDR3: CASSPVLWEVTYNEQFF
DNA: TGTGCCAGCAGCCCAGTGCTTTGGGAGGTCACCTACAATGAGCAGTTCTTC

V: TRBV7-2
size: -
D: -
J: TRBJ1-1
CDR3: CASSLSLGSNTEAFF
DNA: TGTGCCAGCAGCTTATCGTTGGGCTCGAACACTGAAGCTTTCTTT

V: TRBV7-8
size: few
D: -
J: TRBJ2-1
CDR3: CASSSLGRNEQFF
DNA: TGTGCCAGCAGCTCCCTTGGCAGGAATGAGCAGTTCTTC

V: TRBV7-9
size: few
D: -
J: TRBJ2-7
CDR3: CASSRSAGLSYEQYF
DNA: TGTGCCAGCAGCCGGTCGGCAGGGCTCTCCTACGAGCAGTACTTC

V: TRBV29-1
size: few
D: -
J: TRBJ1-2
CDR3: CSVSGVYYGYTF
DNA: TGCAGCGTCTCAGGGGTTTACTATGGCTACACCTTC

V: TRBV12-3/TRBV12-4
size: -
D: -
J: TRBJ2-3
CDR3: CASSLGLTVRATDTQYF
DNA: TGTGCCAGCAGTTTAGGGTTGACGGTGAGGGCCACAGATACGCAGTATTTT

V: TRBV28
size: -
D: -
J: TRBJ2-4
CDR3: CASTADLLAKNIQYF
DNA: TGTGCCAGCACAGCAGATCTCCTAGCCAAAAACATTCAGTACTTC

V: TRBV3-1
size: many
D: -
J: TRBJ2-1
CDR3: CASSPGQSSYNEQFF
DNA: TGTGCCAGCAGCCCCGGGCAGAGCTCCTACAATGAGCAGTTCTTC

V: TRBV27
size: -
D: -
J: TRBJ1-1
CDR3: CASSLSTANTEAFF
DNA: TGTGCCAGCAGTTTATCGACAGCGAACACTGAAGCTTTCTTT

V: TRBV7-9
size: few
D: -
J: TRBJ2-1
CDR3: CASSQRWQSYNEQFF
DNA: TGTGCCAGCAGCCAGCGGTGGCAGAGCTACAATGAGCAGTTCTTC

V: TRBV7-9
size: few
D: -
J: TRBJ2-7
CDR3: CASSLGWDEQYF
DNA: TGTGCCAGCAGCTTAGGTTGGGACGAGCAGTACTTC

V: TRBV29-1
size: few
D: -
J: TRBJ2-7
CDR3: CSVDSRSGNEQYF
DNA: TGCAGCGTTGATAGCAGGTCCGGGAACGAGCAGTACTTC

V: TRBV7-9
size: -
D: -
J: TRBJ2-3
CDR3: CASSSVIGTSTDTQYF
DNA: TGTGCCAGCAGCTCCGTAATAGGGACTAGCACAGATACGCAGTATTTT

V: TRBV5-5
size: few
D: -
J: TRBJ2-6
CDR3: CASSFNTISGANVLTF
DNA: TGTGCCAGCAGCTTTAACACCATCTCTGGGGCCAACGTCCTGACTTTC

V: TRBV11-2
size: -
D: TRBD2
J: TRBJ2-3
CDR3: CASSLLAGADTQYF
DNA: TGTGCCAGCAGCTTACTAGCGGGAGCTGATACGCAGTATTTT

V: TRBV15
size: few
D: TRBD1
J: TRBJ2-1
CDR3: CATSKRTGFSEQFF
DNA: TGTGCCACCAGCAAAAGGACAGGGTTTAGTGAGCAGTTCTTC

V: TRBV7-9
size: -
D: -
J: TRBJ2-6
CDR3: CASRPALSGANVLTF
DNA: TGTGCCAGCCGGCCAGCCCTCTCTGGGGCCAACGTCCTGACTTTC

V: TRBV30
size: few
D: -
J: TRBJ1-2
CDR3: CAWRVYYGYTF
DNA: TGTGCCTGGAGGGTTTACTATGGCTACACCTTC

V: TRBV6-1
size: -
D: TRBD2
J: TRBJ2-7
CDR3: CASSEGLGSEQYF
DNA: TGTGCCAGCAGTGAGGGACTAGGTAGCGAGCAGTACTTC

V: TRBV9
size: -
D: TRBD2
J: TRBJ2-7
CDR3: CASSVAAGGVDREQYF
DNA: TGTGCCAGCAGCGTAGCCGCGGGGGGGGTAGACCGCGAGCAGTACTTC

V: TRBV28
size: few
D: TRBD2
J: TRBJ2-5
CDR3: CASSPLEIAGIQETQYF
DNA: TGTGCCAGCAGTCCCCTCGAGATAGCGGGTATACAAGAGACCCAGTACTTC

V: TRBV6-5
size: -
D: -
J: TRBJ2-1
CDR3: CASSYSMFDNEQFF
DNA: TGTGCCAGCAGTTACTCGATGTTTGACAATGAGCAGTTCTTC

V: TRBV2
size: -
D: TRBD2
J: TRBJ2-1
CDR3: CVSESSGRYNEQFF
DNA: TGTGTCAGCGAGTCTAGCGGGAGATACAATGAGCAGTTCTTC

V: TRBV5-1
size: many
D: -
J: TRBJ2-7
CDR3: CASSTRGTNYEQYF
DNA: TGCGCCAGCAGCACCCGAGGGACAAATTACGAGCAGTACTTC

V: TRBV27
size: -
D: -
J: TRBJ2-1
CDR3: CASSLYLAPSYNEQFF
DNA: TGTGCCAGCAGTTTATACCTAGCACCCTCCTACAATGAGCAGTTCTTC

V: TRBV2
size: few
D: TRBD2
J: TRBJ2-1
CDR3: CASSGGLAGTYNEQFF
DNA: TGTGCCAGCAGTGGGGGACTAGCGGGGACTTACAATGAGCAGTTCTTC

V: TRBV15
size: -
D: -
J: TRBJ1-5
CDR3: CATSSERGGNQPQHF
DNA: TGTGCCACCAGTTCAGAAAGGGGAGGCAATCAGCCCCAGCATTTT

V: TRBV27
size: few
D: TRBD2
J: TRBJ2-7
CDR3: CASSFSLAGTYEQYF
DNA: TGTGCCAGCAGTTTTTCTTTAGCGGGTACCTACGAGCAGTACTTC

V: TRBV6-5
size: -
D: TRBD2
J: TRBJ2-1
CDR3: CASSSETSGSSYNEQFF
DNA: TGTGCCAGCAGTTCCGAGACTAGCGGGAGTTCCTACAATGAGCAGTTCTTC